Listed below are T cell receptor beta chains from one sample, sequenced in a study of shared clonotypes between healthy human individuals. Data came from immunoSEQ multiplex PCR; TCRdb stores just in-frame clones and leaves some out. Of 1.5 million to 2.5 million clones in the sample, approximately 95% were seen once. The sequencing sample was made of naive CD8+ T cells sorted from blood. The receptors stem from a man aged 18 to 29 in good health. CDR3s leave out the opening cysteine and the closing phenylalanine or tryptophan. The order of the fields is CDR3 length, J gene, V gene, CDR3 protein.

12,TRBJ2-7,TRBV5-1,ASSWTGATYEQY
14,TRBJ2-1,TRBV7-3,ASSLMSGGSYNEQF
16,TRBJ1-1,TRBV27,ASSPDPGRGIVNTEAF
10,TRBJ1-5,TRBV27,ASSLWGQPQH
15,TRBJ1-4,TRBV7-9,ASSLARWSATNEKLF
13,TRBJ2-2,TRBV9,ASSVGGGNTGELF
14,TRBJ2-5,TRBV6-5,ASSYSYQGSEETQY
10,TRBJ2-2,TRBV30,AWSVRPGELF
13,TRBJ2-1,TRBV4-1,ASSPVDSSYNEQF
12,TRBJ2-5,TRBV11-1,ASPPGDSQETQY
12,TRBJ2-7,TRBV13,ASSFAGFSYEQY
13,TRBJ1-4,TRBV28,ASSLTGKTNEKLF
12,TRBJ1-1,TRBV6-1,ASSEVTGGSPPS
9,TRBJ2-5,TRBV7-9,APLDQETQY
10,TRBJ2-7,TRBV5-8,ASSLEQGWQY
14,TRBJ1-2,TRBV9,ASSGESAAKGYGYT
16,TRBJ2-2,TRBV6-1,ASSEHRGGFWDTGELF
11,TRBJ2-7,TRBV6-4,ASSGSRTYEQY
10,TRBJ2-3,TRBV7-6,ASSPREATQY
13,TRBJ2-2,TRBV29-1,SVADRGDNTGELF
13,TRBJ2-7,TRBV4-1,ASSQTTGASYEQY
13,TRBJ2-2,TRBV7-9,ASSSTGTNTGELF
14,TRBJ2-7,TRBV6-5,ASSSSVGQGIYEQY
12,TRBJ2-5,TRBV2,ASSYVLVRETQY
9,TRBJ2-5,TRBV30,AWSALVGQY
13,TRBJ1-1,TRBV5-4,ASSLGHNRGTEAF
11,TRBJ2-7,TRBV7-2,ASSMTSSYEQY
15,TRBJ2-2,TRBV4-3,ASSQDQRGADTGELF
11,TRBJ2-2,TRBV10-3,AISSQNTGELF
12,TRBJ2-5,TRBV6-1,ASSGRDREIWSY
12,TRBJ1-2,TRBV29-1,SVEWDRANYGYT
13,TRBJ2-3,TRBV12-1,ASSSGTHGADTQY
13,TRBJ1-1,TRBV5-6,ASSLAGHGNTEAF
14,TRBJ2-3,TRBV28,ASSSRQYGATDTQY
10,TRBJ2-7,TRBV30,AWSVKGNEQY
11,TRBJ2-7,TRBV7-2,ASSLGTGREQY
12,TRBJ1-1,TRBV28,ASSHPQGNTEAF
14,TRBJ2-5,TRBV7-2,ASSLAHLAEEETQY